The TCR beta chain under discussion was sequenced for a study of blood T cell repertoires in COVID-19. TCRdb's copy holds only in-frame clones and misses some; the assay was immunoSEQ multiplex PCR. Counted here are fewer than 200,000 clones, 80% to 90% occurring once; the ten biggest clones make up roughly 15%. The V and J ends lost 1 base and 8 bases respectively, with 24 bases between them. The CDR3 is 17 amino acids. CDR1 is SGHTS, CDR2 YDEGEE, per germline. The genes are TRBV5-8 and TRBJ1-2, with D perhaps TRBD1 (6 bases). The TCR was taken from a man in his forties or fifties who had recovered from COVID-19. What was sequenced was PBMCs or T cells enriched from blood (not recorded which). The CDR3 bases are TGTGCCAGCAGCTTGTACGCCCTAGCGGGGGGGCTAGGCGGCTACACCTTC. Its protein is CASSLYALAGGLGGYTF.